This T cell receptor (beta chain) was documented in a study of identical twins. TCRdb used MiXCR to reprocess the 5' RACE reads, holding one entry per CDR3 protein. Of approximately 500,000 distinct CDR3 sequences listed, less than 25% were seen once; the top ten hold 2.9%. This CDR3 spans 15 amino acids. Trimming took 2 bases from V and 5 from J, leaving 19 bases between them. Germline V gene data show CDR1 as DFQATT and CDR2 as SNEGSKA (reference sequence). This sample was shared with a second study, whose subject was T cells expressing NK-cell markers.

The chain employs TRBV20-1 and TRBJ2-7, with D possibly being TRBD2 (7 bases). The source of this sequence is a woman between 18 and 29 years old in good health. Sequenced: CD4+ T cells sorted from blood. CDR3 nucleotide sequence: TGCAGTGCTAGAACACAGGGAGGGAGTTTCCACGAGCAGTACTTC. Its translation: CSARTQGGSFHEQYF.